The T cell receptor beta chain described here comes from a study of blood T cell repertoires in COVID-19. Some clones are missing from TCRdb's copy, which holds only in-frame ones; the method was immunoSEQ multiplex PCR. This sample has over 200,000 clones, with roughly 85% found just once. CDR1 and CDR2 (germline): LNHDA, SQIVND (reference sequence). There are 16 residues in the CDR3. The ends lost 4 bases at V and 5 bases at J; junction bases unmatched: 11. This TCR derives from a woman aged 35 to 49 with active or convalescent COVID-19. The sequenced material came from peripheral blood. The chain uses TRBV19 and TRBJ2-1; 7 positions match TRBD2. In DNA, the CDR3 is TGTGCCAGTAGTAAACTTCCTAGCGGATACCACAATGAGCAGTTCTTC. Amino acids: CASSKLPSGYHNEQFF.